This TCR beta chain came from a study of Ad26.COV2.S vaccination and SARS-CoV-2 variants. TCRdb's copy holds only in-frame clones and misses some; the assay was immunoSEQ multiplex PCR. The sample has more than 300,000 clones; roughly 90% are singletons. Study conclusions and caveats: Placebo recipients showed lower spike-specific TCR breadth than vaccinees.

The V gene's germline CDR1 is WSHSY and CDR2 SAAADI. V lost 7 bases and J lost 7; bases outside the gene matches: 9. The CDR3 has 13 residues. Treatment meaning: 15 to 20 received Ad26.COV2.S at low or high dose, single or two shots; five or six received placebo; per-sample allocation not given. The investigators took samples on day 63 after the first vaccine or placebo injection. This clone was seen just once. Its antigen is still unknown. The receptor was derived from a person aged 18-60 years who received the Ad26.COV2.S COVID-19 vaccine or a placebo. The chain uses TRBV10-2 and TRBJ1-1, with 7 positions matching TRBD1. The input for sequencing was peripheral blood, taken in a trial of Ad26.COV2.S vaccine versus placebo. The chain's CDR3 is CASTGTALGEAFF. The CDR3 DNA reads TGCGCCAGCACCGGGACAGCCCTTGGTGAAGCTTTCTTT.